This section outlines one T cell receptor (beta chain) sequence together with its context. Clones were read by immunoSEQ multiplex PCR, and TCRdb kept only the in-frame ones, dropping some. The sample yields some 62,000 clones, 95% to 96% seen once. This record belongs to a study of brain T cells in children with intractable seizures. From germline, CDR1 is MNHEY and CDR2 SMNVEV (reference sequence). CDR3 size: 15 residues. V lost 6 bases and J 0 bases, leaving 15 bases between the germline ends. This chain uses TRBV27 with TRBJ2-7, with D maybe TRBD2 (5 bases). Sequencing used peripheral blood, obtained at surgery. This receptor was identified in a boy younger than two with focal cortical dysplasia and intractable seizures. The CDR3 protein is CASSPPGGSSYEQYF. Written as DNA, the CDR3 is TGTGCCAGCAGCCCCCCCGGAGGTAGCTCCTACGAGCAGTACTTC.